The 8 T cell receptor beta chains presented below share a single source sample, sequenced in a study of T-cell memory formation after mild COVID-19. MiXCR was run by TCRdb on the 5' RACE reads, yielding one entry per CDR3 protein. Of 110,000 to 150,000 distinct CDR3 sequences listed, about 14% are singletons. Sequenced sample: PBMCs or a T cell subset sorted from them (not recorded which). The receptors stem from an adult woman who had mild COVID-19 (a few samples of this study predate the infection). Cell type and time point are not known.

This clonotype was observed once. This chain joins TRBV4-1 and TRBJ1-1, with 9 nucleotides matching TRBD1. Germline loops: CDR1 MGHRA, CDR2 YSYEKL. The V and J ends lost 5 bases and 11 bases, in that order; junction bases with no gene match: 15. The CDR3 has 15 residues. The CDR3 loop is CASSEGGTGSLGAFF. DNA for the CDR3: TGCGCCAGCAGCGAGGGCGGGACAGGGAGCTTGGGGGCTTTCTTT.

This clonotype was detected only a few times. The chain is built from TRBV20-1 and TRBJ2-2; the D gene is possibly TRBD2 (5 bases). The CDR3 has 15 amino acids. Trimming cost V 1 base and J 5 bases, with 14 bases left between them. CDR1 is DFQATT, CDR2 SNEGSKA, per germline (reference sequence). CDR3 sequence reads: CSARVRASRTGELFF. The CDR3 bases are TGCAGTGCTAGAGTCCGAGCTAGCAGGACCGGGGAGCTGTTTTTT.

In its sample, this clonotype was seen a few times. The rearrangement links TRBV4-1 to TRBJ2-5; 11 bases are a match to TRBD1. V lost 4 bases to trimming and J lost 5 bases; unmatched junction nucleotides: 3. The CDR3 sequence is 14 residues long. Per germline, CDR1 MGHRA and CDR2 YSYEKL. The CDR3 protein is CASSPGTGGETQYF. DNA for the CDR3: TGCGCCAGCAGCCCAGGGACAGGGGGGGAGACCCAGTACTTC.

The V call is TRBV20-1, the J call TRBJ1-5; TRBD1 agrees at 8 bases. The CDR3 runs to 13 residues. Looked up from germline, CDR1 is DFQATT and CDR2 is SNEGSKA (reference sequence). The V gene end was trimmed by 6 bases and the J gene end by 5 bases; junction bases not matched to a gene: 6. CDR3 nucleotide sequence: TGCAGTGCCAGACAGGGGACCGATCAGCCCCAGCATTTT. Encoded protein: CSARQGTDQPQHF.

The sample holds many counts of this clonotype. This sequence joins TRBV4-1 and TRBJ2-3, with D possibly being TRBD1 (5 bases). Germline values: CDR1 MGHRA, CDR2 YSYEKL. This CDR3 has 17 residues. V gave up 4 bases and J gave up 1 base, with 18 bases separating them. As DNA, the CDR3 is TGCGCCAGCAGCCGGGGCCATTCATATGGGGGCACAGATACGCAGTATTTT. Residues: CASSRGHSYGGTDTQYF.

CDR3 residues: CASSLGLASTDTQYF. The CDR3 DNA reads TGCGCCAGCAGCTTGGGACTAGCGAGCACAGATACGCAGTATTTT. The chain joins TRBV5-1 to TRBJ2-3, with 8 bases matching TRBD2. The CDR3 has 15 amino acids. Losses at the gene ends were 0 bases for V and 0 bases for J; bases not matched to a gene: 0. In germline, CDR1 is SGHRS, CDR2 YFSETQ.

The gene calls are TRBV20-1 and TRBJ1-1, with a weak D call TRBD1 (5 bases). CDR3 length: 15 amino acids. With 0 bases removed from V and 0 bases from J, the gap between germline ends came to 11 bases. Germline CDR1 DFQATT, CDR2 SNEGSKA (reference sequence). The CDR3, as DNA: TGCAGTGCTAGAGATCGGACGGGGGTGAACACTGAAGCTTTCTTT. It codes for CSARDRTGVNTEAFF.

A few counts support this clonotype. The rearrangement joins TRBV9 to TRBJ2-1; TRBD1 aligns across 9 bases. The junction had 7 bases not matched to a gene; V was cut back by 0 bases and J by 0 bases. The CDR3 extends over 18 amino acids. The germline V gene has CDR1 SGDLS and CDR2 YYNGEE. The DNA for the CDR3 is TGTGCCAGCAGCGTAGCGTTAACAGGGGGCGGCTCCTACAATGAGCAGTTCTTC. Its protein is CASSVALTGGGSYNEQFF.